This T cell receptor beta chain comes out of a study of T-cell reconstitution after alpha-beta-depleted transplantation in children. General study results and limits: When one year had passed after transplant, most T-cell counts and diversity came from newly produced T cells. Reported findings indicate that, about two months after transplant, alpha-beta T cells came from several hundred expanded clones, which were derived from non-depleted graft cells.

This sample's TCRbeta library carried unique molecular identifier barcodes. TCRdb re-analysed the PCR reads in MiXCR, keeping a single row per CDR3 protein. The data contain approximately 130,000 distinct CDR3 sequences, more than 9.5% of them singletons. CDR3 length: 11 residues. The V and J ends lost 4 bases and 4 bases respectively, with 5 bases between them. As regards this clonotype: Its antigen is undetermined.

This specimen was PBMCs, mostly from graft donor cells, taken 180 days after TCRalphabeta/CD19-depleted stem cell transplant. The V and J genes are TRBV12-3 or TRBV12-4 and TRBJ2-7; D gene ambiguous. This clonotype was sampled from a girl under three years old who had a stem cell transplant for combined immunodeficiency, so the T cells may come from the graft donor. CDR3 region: CASSSQYEQYF. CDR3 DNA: TGTGCCAGCAGTTCGCAATACGAGCAGTACTTC.